A selection of T cell receptor beta chains follows, all from one sample in a study of blood T cell repertoires in COVID-19. Libraries were prepared by immunoSEQ multiplex PCR; TCRdb keeps only in-frame clonotypes and omits some of them. The sample yields about 61,000 clones, about 88% seen once. Sequenced sample: peripheral blood. The receptors shown here come from a woman aged 50 to 60 with active or convalescent COVID-19. The CDR3 runs from the conserved cysteine through the conserved F or W. Each record gives: V gene, J gene, clone size, D gene, CDR3 protein, CDR3 DNA. The D gene is left open where the match is weak. Not every row has a clone size; where given, it reads once, few, many or a size class.

TRBV30,TRBJ1-5,.,.,CAWSITEVQPQHF,TGTGCCTGGAGCATCACGGAGGTTCAGCCCCAGCATTTT
TRBV6-5,TRBJ1-1,.,.,CASKGWGRRNTEAFF,TGTGCCAGCAAAGGCTGGGGGCGGCGGAATACTGAAGCTTTCTTT
TRBV25-1,TRBJ2-7,.,TRBD1,CASSSPVGTGLSYEQYF,TGTGCCAGCAGCTCCCCGGTAGGGACAGGGCTCTCCTACGAGCAGTACTTC
TRBV4-1,TRBJ2-3,.,TRBD2,CASSHPREGPDTQYF,TGCGCCAGCAGCCACCCGAGGGAGGGGCCAGATACGCAGTATTTT
TRBV5-5,TRBJ2-5,.,.,CASSPGHVQETQYF,TGTGCCAGCAGCCCTGGACACGTCCAAGAGACCCAGTACTTC
TRBV7-2,TRBJ2-7,.,.,CASSPQRNEQYF,TGTGCCAGCAGCCCTCAGAGGAATGAGCAGTACTTC
TRBV12-3/TRBV12-4,TRBJ1-5,.,.,CASSLSAGKPQHF,TGTGCCAGCAGTTTATCGGCCGGGAAGCCCCAGCATTTT
TRBV10-1,TRBJ2-7,.,.,CASCELDQPTSHEQYF,TGCGCCAGCTGTGAGCTAGACCAACCCACCAGCCACGAGCAGTACTTC
TRBV27,TRBJ1-2,.,TRBD1,CASKWGQGDYGYTF,TGTGCCAGCAAGTGGGGACAGGGGGATTATGGCTACACCTTC
TRBV21-1,TRBJ1-2,.,.,CASSKALLDRVHGYTF,TGTGCCAGCAGCAAAGCCCTCCTGGACAGGGTCCATGGCTACACCTTC
TRBV5-1,TRBJ2-7,.,TRBD2,CASSPGGSRYEQYF,TGCGCCAGCAGTCCCGGCGGGAGCCGCTACGAGCAGTACTTC
TRBV6-4,TRBJ2-1,.,TRBD1,CASAIGQGNEQFF,TGTGCCAGCGCTATAGGACAGGGAAATGAGCAGTTCTTC
TRBV24-1,TRBJ2-1,.,TRBD1,CATSDPGRGLDNEQFF,TGTGCCACCAGTGACCCGGGCAGGGGGCTCGACAATGAGCAGTTCTTC
TRBV19,TRBJ1-1,.,.,CASSIDEGNTEAFF,TGTGCCAGTAGTATAGATGAGGGGAACACTGAAGCTTTCTTT
TRBV3-1/TRBV3-2,TRBJ2-5,once,TRBD2,CASSQGRTSGREETQYF,TGTGCCAGCAGCCAAGGCCGGACTAGCGGGAGGGAAGAGACCCAGTACTTC
TRBV27,TRBJ2-1,.,.,CASRELASGYRADEQFF,TGTGCCAGCAGAGAATTGGCTAGCGGATACAGGGCAGATGAGCAGTTCTTC
TRBV5-4,TRBJ2-6,.,.,CASSLGGAGANVLTF,TGTGCCAGCAGCTTGGGGGGGGCTGGGGCCAACGTCCTGACTTTC
TRBV18,TRBJ2-3,medium-sized,TRBD2,CASSPGLAGVSDTQYF,TGTGCCAGCTCCCCTGGACTAGCGGGAGTTTCAGATACGCAGTATTTT